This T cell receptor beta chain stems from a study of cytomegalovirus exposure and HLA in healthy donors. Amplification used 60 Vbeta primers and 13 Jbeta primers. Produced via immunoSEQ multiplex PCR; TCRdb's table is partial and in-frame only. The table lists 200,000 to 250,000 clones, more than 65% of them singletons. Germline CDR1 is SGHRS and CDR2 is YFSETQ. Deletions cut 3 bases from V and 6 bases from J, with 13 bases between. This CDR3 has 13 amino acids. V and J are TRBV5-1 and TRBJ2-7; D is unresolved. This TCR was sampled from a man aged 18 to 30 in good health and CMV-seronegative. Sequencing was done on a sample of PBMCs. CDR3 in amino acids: CASSSPQEREQYF. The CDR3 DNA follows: TGCGCCAGCAGCTCCCCTCAAGAGCGCGAGCAGTACTTC. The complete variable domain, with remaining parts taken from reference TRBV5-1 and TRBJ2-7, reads KAGVTQTPRYLIKTRGQQVTLSCSPISGHRSVSWYQQTPGQGLQFLFEYFSETQRNKGNFPGRFSGRQFSNSRSEMNVSTLELGDSALYLCASSSPQEREQYFGPGTRLTVT.